This passage covers 31 T cell receptor beta chains from one sample sequenced in a study of blood T cell repertoires in COVID-19. Here immunoSEQ multiplex PCR was the method, and the copy in TCRdb shows in-frame clones only, minus some. The data show 250,000 to 300,000 clones, roughly 90% seen once. Specimen: PBMCs or T cells enriched from blood (not recorded which). Every receptor here comes from a young woman who had recovered from COVID-19.

The count of this clone is one. This sequence joins TRBV30 and TRBJ1-2; 12 nucleotides match TRBD1. The CDR3 has 13 residues. CDR1 and CDR2 (germline): GTSNPN, SVGIG (reference sequence). J was trimmed by 4 bases and V by 8 bases; bases with no gene match: 5. CDR3 loop: CARPGQGAYGYTF. CDR3 DNA sequence: TGTGCCCGACCGGGACAGGGGGCCTATGGCTACACCTTC.

The chain recombines TRBV28 with TRBJ1-6; 8 bases fit TRBD1. The CDR3 is 16 amino acids. CDR1 and CDR2 (germline): MDHEN, SYDVKM. V shed 6 bases and J 8 bases; nucleotides not matched to a gene: 12. This chain's CDR3 is CASRSWTGTRDSPLHF. The DNA of the CDR3 is TGTGCCAGCAGGTCCTGGACAGGGACCCGGGATTCACCCCTCCACTTT.

The chain recombines TRBV19 with TRBJ1-4; TRBD1 is a possible D gene (5 bases). V shed 7 bases and J shed 4 bases, with 19 bases lying between them. In germline, CDR1 is LNHDA, CDR2 SQIVND (reference sequence). The CDR3 spans 16 residues. The CDR3 nucleotides are TGTGCCAGTAATTCAGTGTACCAGGGCGATAATGAAAAACTGTTTTTT. Translation gives CASNSVYQGDNEKLFF.

The CDR3 sequence is CASSFSGQPYEQYF. The CDR3 DNA sequence: TGTGCCAGCAGTTTTTCAGGGCAGCCCTACGAGCAGTACTTC. The rearrangement uses TRBV27 and TRBJ2-7; TRBD1 is a possible D gene (5 bases). There are 14 residues in the CDR3. Germline assignment: CDR1 MNHEY and CDR2 SMNVEV (reference sequence). V dropped 3 bases and J dropped 2 bases, with 11 bases sitting between them.

The chain recombines TRBV18 with TRBJ1-4; TRBD1 agrees at 9 bases. From germline, CDR1 is KGHSH and CDR2 LQKENI. Trimming removed 3 bases from V and 4 bases from J; junction bases left unmatched: 9. There are 17 residues in the CDR3. CDR3 residues: CASSPLTGQGSNEKLFF. The CDR3 bases are TGTGCCAGCTCACCTCTCACCGGACAGGGGAGTAATGAAAAACTGTTTTTT.

The gene calls are TRBV3-1 (or the pseudogene TRBV3-2) and TRBJ2-4, with D unresolved. Between the trimmed V and J ends, which lost 1 base and 5 bases, there was a span of 6 bases. Germline CDR1 LGHDT, CDR2 YNNKEL (reference sequence). The CDR3 consists of 13 residues. The CDR3 protein is CASSQVPQNIQYF. DNA of the CDR3: TGTGCCAGCAGCCAAGTCCCTCAAAACATTCAGTACTTC.

The rearrangement links TRBV10-3 to TRBJ2-2; D is ambiguous. Looked up from germline, CDR1 is ENHRY and CDR2 is SYGVKD. V lost 9 bases and J 2 bases, leaving 7 bases between the germline ends. The CDR3 sequence is 12 residues long. CDR3 loop: CAMAVNTGELFF. Written as DNA, the CDR3 is TGTGCCATGGCAGTTAACACCGGGGAGCTGTTTTTT.

This CDR3 is CASSSMAVSYNEQFF. Written as DNA, the CDR3 is TGTGCCAGCAGTTCAATGGCAGTTTCTTACAATGAGCAGTTCTTC. The chain has TRBV6-5 and TRBJ2-1; D remains unclear. Germline V gene sequence: CDR1 MNHEY, CDR2 SVGAGI. V was shortened by 4 bases and J by 4 bases, with 14 bases between the two germline ends. CDR3 length equals 15 residues.

V gene TRBV5-8 combines with J gene TRBJ1-5; D is possibly TRBD1 (5 bases). The length of the CDR3 is 15 residues. Germline assignment: CDR1 SGHTS and CDR2 YDEGEE. The V gene lost 5 bases and the J gene lost 6 bases, with 18 bases spanning the gap. The DNA for the CDR3 is TGTGCCAGCAGTATTGGGGGGATAATGTCTCAGCCCCAGCATTTT. Protein product: CASSIGGIMSQPQHF.

This chain links TRBV6-5 with TRBJ2-2; D ambiguous. The CDR3 spans 14 residues. CDR1 and CDR2 from the germline V gene are MNHEY and SVGAGI. With 0 bases removed from V and 8 bases from J, the gap between germline ends came to 10 bases. The CDR3 bases are TGTGCCAGCAGTTACTCGATTGTCAGAGGGGAGCTGTTTTTT. Translating gives CASSYSIVRGELFF.

This chain links TRBV18 with TRBJ1-1, with D unresolved. The CDR3 totals 15 residues. CDR1 and CDR2 (germline): KGHSH, LQKENI. The V gene lost 3 bases and the J gene lost 1 base, with 12 bases spanning the gap. This chain's CDR3 is CASSPGRQRNTEAFF. The CDR3 DNA reads TGTGCCAGCTCACCTGGTCGACAACGGAACACTGAAGCTTTCTTT.

The gene calls are TRBV6-4 and TRBJ2-7; 10 positions agree with TRBD1. Losses at the gene ends were 11 bases for V and 3 bases for J; bases not matched to a gene: 13. This CDR3 region has 15 residues. Germline V gene sequence: CDR1 MRHNA, CDR2 SNTAGT. CDR3 in DNA: TGTGCCCCACCAAGGGGACAGGGGCCTGACTACGAGCAGTACTTC. It translates to CAPPRGQGPDYEQYF.

This clone showed up just a few times. The chain links TRBV15 to TRBJ2-4; unclear D gene. Between the trimmed V and J ends, which lost 6 bases and 7 bases, there was a span of 16 bases. The CDR3 loop spans 14 amino acids. Looked up from germline, CDR1 is LNHNV and CDR2 is YYDKDF (reference sequence). The CDR3 nucleotides read TGTGCCACCAGTCCGATAAGCGACCGCAACATTCAGTACTTC. Amino acid sequence: CATSPISDRNIQYF.

This chain uses TRBV5-5 with TRBJ1-1, with D maybe TRBD1 (6 bases). The CDR3 consists of 14 residues. Trimming took 1 base from V and 4 from J, leaving 11 bases between them. CDR1 and CDR2 (germline): SGHKS, YYEKEE (reference sequence). The CDR3 reads CASSLLGAGTEAFF. CDR3 nucleotides: TGTGCCAGCAGCTTGTTGGGGGCAGGCACTGAAGCTTTCTTT.

The chain combines TRBV5-1 with TRBJ2-3, with a possible D match to TRBD1 (5 bases). Per germline, CDR1 SGHRS and CDR2 YFSETQ. With 1 base removed from V and 5 bases from J, the gap between germline ends came to 17 bases. The CDR3 covers 16 residues. CDR3 in DNA: TGCGCCAGCAGCTTGATCGACCCCAGGGTGCGAGATACGCAGTATTTT. The encoded protein is CASSLIDPRVRDTQYF.

This sequence joins TRBV28 and TRBJ1-6; TRBD1 is a possible D gene (6 bases). The CDR3 loop spans 16 amino acids. Germline values: CDR1 MDHEN, CDR2 SYDVKM. The V end was cut by 5 bases, the J end by 4 bases, with 15 bases between. CDR3 nucleotides: TGTGCCAGCAGTAGGGGCAGGGGCTTTTATAATTCACCCCTCCACTTT. It yields the protein CASSRGRGFYNSPLHF.

The rearrangement uses TRBV6-6 and TRBJ2-1; TRBD2 aligns across 7 bases. V lost 2 bases, J lost 4 bases, and 5 bases stayed unmatched. Germline V gene lookup returns CDR1 MNHNY and CDR2 SVGAGI (reference sequence). The CDR3 contains 15 residues. The CDR3 loop reads CASSYRGSGYNEQFF. The CDR3, as DNA: TGTGCCAGCAGTTACCGCGGGAGTGGGTACAATGAGCAGTTCTTC.

The gene calls are TRBV5-4 and TRBJ2-5; 8 bases map to TRBD2. CDR3 length: 13 residues. The germline CDR1 and CDR2 sequences are SGHNT and YYREEE (reference sequence). V dropped 4 bases and J dropped 4; count of bases not matched to a gene: 3. DNA for the CDR3: TGTGCCAGCAGCGAAGCGGGAGTAGAGACCCAGTACTTC. This translates into CASSEAGVETQYF.

The chain recombines TRBV12-5 with TRBJ2-1, with D possibly matching TRBD2 (6 bases). The CDR3 length is 19 residues. In germline, CDR1 is LGHNT, CDR2 FRNRAP. Trimming shortened V by 2 bases and J by 4 bases, and 24 bases separated the two germline ends. For the CDR3, the DNA is TGTGCTAGTGGTTTGAACCAAATAGGTGGGGCGGGACCGTACAATGAGCAGTTCTTC. It translates to CASGLNQIGGAGPYNEQFF.

The V gene is TRBV25-1, the J gene TRBJ1-5; D gene unclear. This CDR3 comprises 13 residues. CDR1 is MGHDK, CDR2 SYGVNS, per germline. The V and J ends lost 8 bases and 3 bases respectively, with 11 bases between them. The CDR3 loop is CASSLISNQPQHF. The CDR3 DNA is TGTGCCAGCTCCCTTATCTCCAATCAGCCCCAGCATTTT. Based on the CDR3 plus reference TRBV25-1 and TRBJ1-5, the full variable domain is EADIYQTPRYLVIGTGKKITLECSQTMGHDKMYWYQQDPGMELHLIHYSYGVNSTEKGDLSSESTVSRIRTEHFPLTLESARPSHTSQYLCASSLISNQPQHFGDGTRLSIL.

The rearrangement links TRBV24-1 to TRBJ1-5; 8 bases are shared with TRBD1. The CDR3 has 17 residues. V dropped 6 bases and J dropped 0; count of bases not matched to a gene: 9. From germline, CDR1 is KGHDR and CDR2 SFDVKD. The CDR3 here is CATSSQGAPSSNQPQHF. Written as DNA, the CDR3 is TGTGCCACCAGTAGTCAGGGGGCGCCGAGTAGCAATCAGCCCCAGCATTTT.

The rearrangement links TRBV27 to TRBJ2-7; 8 bases are shared with TRBD1. The J segment lost 3 bases and the V segment lost 2 bases, leaving 9 bases of the junction unmatched. Germline CDR1 MNHEY, CDR2 SMNVEV (reference sequence). The CDR3 has 16 residues. CDR3 loop: CASSLGLGRGLYEQYF. CDR3 DNA: TGTGCCAGCAGTTTAGGCTTAGGCAGGGGGCTCTACGAGCAGTACTTC.

This clone came up a few times. The rearrangement uses TRBV9 and TRBJ1-1, with 10 bases matching TRBD1. This CDR3 region has 17 residues. V dropped 0 bases and J dropped 7; count of bases not matched to a gene: 12. Germline CDR1 SGDLS, CDR2 YYNGEE. In DNA, the CDR3 is TGTGCCAGCAGCGTAGATCCGACAGGGGGCCTACAGGTTGAAGCTTTCTTT. It specifies CASSVDPTGGLQVEAFF.

The chain has TRBV5-1 and TRBJ1-4; TRBD1 aligns across 10 bases. From germline, CDR1 is SGHRS and CDR2 YFSETQ. With 4 bases clipped from V and 5 bases from J, the junction kept 5 bases outside the gene matches. The CDR3 runs to 15 residues. The CDR3 bases are TGCGCCAGCAGCGCCGACAGGGGGCCAAATGAAAAACTGTTTTTT. Translating gives CASSADRGPNEKLFF.

The chain carries TRBV7-2 and TRBJ1-1; the D gene is possibly TRBD1 (6 bases). This CDR3 contains 15 residues. V lost 0 bases, J lost 0 bases, and 8 bases lay in between. The V gene's germline CDR1 is SGHTA and CDR2 FQGNSA. CDR3 residues: CASSLATGMNTEAFF. In DNA form, the CDR3 reads TGTGCCAGCAGCTTAGCGACAGGTATGAACACTGAAGCTTTCTTT.

The rearrangement joins TRBV28 to TRBJ1-5, with D perhaps TRBD1 (5 bases). The CDR3 is 15 residues long. V lost 4 bases, J lost 6 bases, and 16 bases lay in between. Per germline, CDR1 MDHEN and CDR2 SYDVKM. CDR3 DNA sequence: TGTGCCAGCAGTTCATTCTCGGGGGGACTTCAGCCCCAGCATTTT. It translates to CASSSFSGGLQPQHF.

The genes are TRBV5-4 and TRBJ1-4; TRBD1 matches 11 bases. In germline, CDR1 is SGHNT, CDR2 YYREEE (reference sequence). The CDR3 is 15 amino acids. Losses at the gene ends were 0 bases for V and 8 bases for J; bases not matched to a gene: 3. The CDR3 DNA reads as TGTGCCAGCAGCTTGGGGACAGGGGGCTTAGAAAAACTGTTTTTT. This translates into CASSLGTGGLEKLFF.

The chain combines TRBV30 with TRBJ2-1; D might be TRBD1 (5 bases). This CDR3 has 11 residues. V lost 5 bases and J lost 15, with 17 bases in between. In germline, CDR1 is GTSNPN, CDR2 SVGIG (reference sequence). The CDR3 DNA reads as TGTGCCTGGCAAAGGGGCCTGGGGCCGTTCTTC. Protein: CAWQRGLGPFF.

The V call is TRBV28, the J call TRBJ1-1; no reliable D call. The CDR3 runs to 14 residues. The germline V and J ends were trimmed by 5 bases and 0 bases, with 10 bases remaining between them. The germline CDR1 and CDR2 sequences are MDHEN and SYDVKM. CDR3 coding DNA: TGTGCCAGCAGTCTACAGAACATGAACACTGAAGCTTTCTTT. Translation gives CASSLQNMNTEAFF.

The CDR3 loop is CASSWGEGNTEAFF. Written as DNA, the CDR3 is TGCGCCAGCAGCTGGGGAGAGGGCAACACTGAAGCTTTCTTT. The rearrangement joins TRBV5-1 to TRBJ1-1; D uncertain. V lost 3 bases, J lost 2 bases, and 11 bases lay in between. CDR1 is SGHRS, CDR2 YFSETQ, per germline. The CDR3 has 14 residues.

The chain carries TRBV18 and TRBJ2-1; TRBD2 agrees at 9 bases. The CDR3 contains 14 residues. CDR1 and CDR2 from the germline V gene are KGHSH and LQKENI. J gave up 5 bases and V 5 bases, and 4 bases lay outside the gene matches. In nucleotides, the CDR3 is TGTGCCAGCTCAGAGACTAGCGGTCACAATGAGCAGTTCTTC. This gives the protein CASSETSGHNEQFF.